Presented here are 24 T cell receptor beta chains from one specimen sequenced in a study of shared clonotypes between healthy human individuals. Data came from immunoSEQ multiplex PCR; TCRdb stores just in-frame clones and leaves some out. Of roughly 2,500,000 clones listed, under 95% are singletons. The sequenced sample consisted of naive CD4+ T cells from PBMCs. The sample's subset: CD45RA+ positively selected. These receptors all stem from a man aged 18 to 30 in good health. Some clones in this sample may be carry-over from other donors' samples.

This clone was seen just once. The rearrangement links TRBV11-3 to TRBJ2-1; no clear D gene. The CDR3 is made up of 14 amino acids. The V end was cut by 5 bases, the J end by 4 bases, with 12 bases between. The V gene's germline CDR1 is SGHNT and CDR2 YENEEA. Here the CDR3 DNA reads TGTGCCAGCAGCCACGGCAGAGCTTACAATGAGCAGTTCTTC. Translated: CASSHGRAYNEQFF.

This chain connects TRBV5-1 to TRBJ2-7; perhaps D is TRBD1 or TRBD2 (6 bases each). From germline, CDR1 is SGHRS and CDR2 YFSETQ. CDR3 length equals 15 residues. Trimming removed 2 bases at V and 2 bases at J, with 14 bases between. This CDR3 is CASSFNRGPTYEQYF. CDR3 coding DNA: TGCGCCAGCAGCTTCAATCGGGGGCCCACCTACGAGCAGTACTTC. Based on the CDR3 plus reference TRBV5-1 and TRBJ2-7, the full variable domain is KAGVTQTPRYLIKTRGQQVTLSCSPISGHRSVSWYQQTPGQGLQFLFEYFSETQRNKGNFPGRFSGRQFSNSRSEMNVSTLELGDSALYLCASSFNRGPTYEQYFGPGTRLTVT.

The chain combines TRBV28 with TRBJ2-7; a weak D match, TRBD1 (6 bases). The CDR3 runs 15 residues. V was shortened by 6 bases and J by 0 bases, with 15 bases between the two germline ends. Germline-derived CDR1 and CDR2 are MDHEN and SYDVKM. CDR3 sequence reads: CASRQGTLISYEQYF. The DNA of the CDR3 is TGTGCCAGCAGACAGGGAACCCTAATCTCCTACGAGCAGTACTTC.

As to this clone: This CDR3 is also generated by other DNA sequences in the sample. The gene calls are TRBV11-2 and TRBJ1-1; a weak D match, TRBD1 (5 bases). V gave up 3 bases and J gave up 4 bases, with 12 bases separating them. The CDR3 runs 14 residues. Germline lookup yields CDR1 SGHAT and CDR2 FQNNGV. CDR3 in amino acids: CASSLGVSGTEAFF. DNA for the CDR3: TGTGCCAGCAGCTTGGGGGTCTCGGGCACTGAAGCTTTCTTT.

Turning to this clone: The sample has other DNA sequences that encode this CDR3 too. V gene TRBV9 combines with J gene TRBJ2-1; D remains unclear. Looked up from germline, CDR1 is SGDLS and CDR2 is YYNGEE. Trimming pared 0 bases from V and 3 bases from J, leaving 4 bases between. The CDR3 runs to 13 residues. The CDR3 region is CASSVGSYNEQFF. In DNA, the CDR3 is TGTGCCAGCAGCGTAGGTAGCTACAATGAGCAGTTCTTC.

V and J are TRBV29-1 and TRBJ1-4, with 8 bases identical to TRBD1. There are 14 residues in the CDR3. The trim removed 6 bases at V and 8 bases at J, leaving 11 bases unmatched. Germline CDR1 reads SQVTM; CDR2 reads ANQGSEA. The CDR3, as DNA: TGCAGCGTCCGTAGTGGGACAGGAGGGGAAAAACTGTTTTTT. Its translation is CSVRSGTGGEKLFF.

The chain carries TRBV7-2 and TRBJ1-4; TRBD1 might be the D (5 bases). The V end was cut by 1 base, the J end by 5 bases, with 5 bases between. Germline V gene lookup returns CDR1 SGHTA and CDR2 FQGNSA. This CDR3 has 13 residues. In nucleotides, the CDR3 is TGTGCCAGCAGCTTAGGACAGAATGAAAAACTGTTTTTT. Protein sequence: CASSLGQNEKLFF.

Points on this clone: The same CDR3 is also encoded by other DNA sequences in this sample. V is TRBV19 and J is TRBJ1-2; 8 nucleotides match TRBD1. The germline gives CDR1 LNHDA, CDR2 SQIVND (reference sequence). V was pared by 6 bases and J by 0 bases, with 3 bases of the junction left unmatched. There are 14 residues in the CDR3. The DNA of the CDR3 is TGTGCCAGTAGCCGGACAGGGACTAACTATGGCTACACCTTC. Protein product: CASSRTGTNYGYTF.

The chain is built from TRBV27 and TRBJ2-7, with 10 nucleotides matching TRBD1. The CDR3 totals 15 residues. V gave up 5 bases and J gave up 3 bases; unmatched junction bases: 7. Germline CDR1 and CDR2: MNHEY and SMNVEV (reference sequence). Here the CDR3 DNA reads TGTGCCAGCAGTCCCAGGACAGGGGGGGTCTACGAGCAGTACTTC. Its translation is CASSPRTGGVYEQYF.

This chain links TRBV7-8 with TRBJ2-1; D is unclear. Germline loops: CDR1 SGHVS, CDR2 FQNEAQ. This CDR3 is 16 amino acids long. V was pared by 4 bases and J by 8 bases, with 21 bases between. The CDR3 reads CASSSSQRGLYDEQFF. The DNA for the CDR3 is TGTGCCAGCAGCTCCTCACAACGCGGTCTTTACGATGAGCAGTTCTTC.

J is TRBJ2-1 and V is TRBV5-1; 10 bases align to TRBD2. CDR1 is SGHRS and CDR2 is YFSETQ in the germline V gene. V shed 3 bases, J shed 1 base, and the junction held 7 bases outside the gene matches. The CDR3 spans 17 residues. The CDR3 sequence is CASSSQTSGQSYNEQFF. The CDR3 region has the DNA TGCGCCAGCAGCTCCCAGACTAGCGGGCAATCCTACAATGAGCAGTTCTTC.

This chain connects TRBV6-1 to TRBJ2-7; D may correspond to TRBD1 or TRBD2 (5 bases each). The germline CDR1 and CDR2 sequences are MNHNS and SASEGT. The V end lost 1 base, the J end lost 2 bases, and 6 bases lay between the germline ends. The CDR3 totals 13 residues. The CDR3 is CASSEVGAYEQYF. The DNA of the CDR3 is TGTGCCAGCAGTGAAGTGGGGGCCTACGAGCAGTACTTC.

The genes are TRBV28 and TRBJ2-1, with D possibly being TRBD1 (6 bases). This CDR3 is built from 13 residues. Trimming cost V 6 bases and J 5 bases, with 11 bases left between them. Germline V CDR1 and CDR2: MDHEN, SYDVKM. CDR3 in amino acids: CASRQTGNNEQFF. As DNA, the CDR3 is TGTGCCAGCAGACAAACAGGGAACAATGAGCAGTTCTTC. The full variable domain, rest sourced from reference TRBV28 and TRBJ2-1, is DVKVTQSSRYLVKRTGEKVFLECVQDMDHENMFWYRQDPGLGLRLIYFSYDVKMKEKGDIPEGYSVSREKKERFSLILESASTNQTSMYLCASRQTGNNEQFFGPGTRLTVL.

J is TRBJ1-6 and V is TRBV11-2; a weak D match, TRBD1 (5 bases). Germline CDR1 SGHAT, CDR2 FQNNGV. The CDR3 has 14 amino acids. Trimming removed 2 bases from V and 7 bases from J, with 9 bases in between. CDR3 sequence: CASSLRDENSPLHF. CDR3 coding DNA: TGTGCCAGCAGCTTAAGGGACGAAAATTCACCCCTCCACTTT.

V and J are TRBV28 and TRBJ1-2; D is ambiguous. CDR1 is MDHEN, CDR2 SYDVKM, per germline. The CDR3 totals 14 residues. V was clipped by 6 bases and J by 3 bases, with 14 bases between them. CDR3 sequence: CASSPTNVYYGYTF. CDR3 nucleotide sequence: TGTGCCAGCAGCCCCACGAATGTTTACTATGGCTACACCTTC.

CDR3: CASSHHEQYF. The CDR3 DNA reads as TGCGCCAGCAGCCACCACGAGCAGTACTTC. The chain has TRBV4-1 and TRBJ2-7; D is unresolved. The CDR3 runs 10 residues. CDR1 is MGHRA and CDR2 is YSYEKL in the germline V gene. The germline V and J ends were trimmed by 3 bases and 5 bases, with 2 bases remaining between them.

The chain joins TRBV7-2 to TRBJ2-1, with 10 bases matching TRBD2. From germline, CDR1 is SGHTA and CDR2 FQGNSA. Germline trimming cut 5 bases from V and 7 bases from J; bases unmatched to any gene: 8. The CDR3 totals 15 residues. The DNA for the CDR3 is TGTGCCAGCAGCCGAAGGGCTAGCGGGAGTAATGAGCAGTTCTTC. Its translation: CASSRRASGSNEQFF.

The chain uses TRBV25-1 and TRBJ1-2; D gene uncertain. Trimming removed 3 bases at V and 4 bases at J, with 12 bases between. CDR1 and CDR2 (germline): MGHDK, SYGVNS. This CDR3 spans 14 amino acids. The CDR3 region is CASSEITLGYGYTF. The CDR3 DNA is TGTGCCAGCAGTGAGATCACACTCGGCTATGGCTACACCTTC.

This clone was found once. V gene TRBV10-3 combines with J gene TRBJ2-7, with D possibly TRBD1 on 6 matching bases. V was pared by 1 base and J by 0 bases, with 10 bases between. Germline V gives CDR1 ENHRY, CDR2 SYGVKD. The length of the CDR3 is 15 residues. The CDR3: CAISEYRASSYEQYF. In DNA form, the CDR3 reads TGTGCCATCAGTGAGTACAGGGCCAGCTCCTACGAGCAGTACTTC.

V is TRBV18 and J is TRBJ2-7; TRBD1 matches at 12 bases. CDR1 KGHSH and CDR2 LQKENI come from the germline V gene. This CDR3 region has 15 residues. Trimming cost V 2 bases and J 5 bases; bases outside gene matches: 4. The CDR3 spells CASSPAGTGGNEQYF. DNA for the CDR3: TGTGCCAGCTCACCAGCCGGGACAGGGGGCAACGAGCAGTACTTC.

The count of this clone is one. This chain connects TRBV27 to TRBJ2-1; D remains ambiguous. V lost 1 base to trimming and J lost 9 bases, with 13 bases between them. The CDR3 length is 14 residues. CDR1 is MNHEY and CDR2 is SMNVEV in the germline V gene (reference sequence). CDR3 nucleotide sequence: TGTGCCAGCAGTTTATATCCGTACGCCCCTGAGCAGTTCTTC. The encoded protein is CASSLYPYAPEQFF.

The V and J genes are TRBV28 and TRBJ1-2; D remains unclear. The CDR3 length is 14 residues. The germline gives CDR1 MDHEN, CDR2 SYDVKM. V was clipped by 5 bases and J by 7 bases, with 17 bases between them. The CDR3 reads CASSGIGRTSGYTF. Here the CDR3 DNA reads TGTGCCAGCAGTGGGATCGGACGAACGAGTGGCTACACCTTC.

The chain has TRBV11-2 and TRBJ2-7, with D hard to call. Germline V gene lookup returns CDR1 SGHAT and CDR2 FQNNGV. The CDR3 has 13 residues. With 8 bases removed from V and 2 bases from J, the gap between germline ends came to 13 bases. This CDR3 reads CASFSGLTYEQYF. The CDR3 DNA is TGTGCCAGCTTCTCGGGCCTCACCTACGAGCAGTACTTC.

The gene calls are TRBV19 and TRBJ2-6; D is perhaps TRBD2 (6 bases). Trimming removed 4 bases at V and 0 bases at J, with 16 bases between. This CDR3 comprises 18 residues. Germline V gene data show CDR1 as LNHDA and CDR2 as SQIVND (reference sequence). The CDR3 DNA follows: TGTGCCAGTAGTAGGCGGGGCAGGGAAGGCTCTGGGGCCAACGTCCTGACTTTC. Translated: CASSRRGREGSGANVLTF.